This T cell receptor (beta chain) is drawn from a study of tumor-infiltrating lymphocytes in primary liver carcinoma. The CDR3 runs to 12 residues. Germline-derived CDR1 and CDR2 are SGHNT and YYREEE (reference sequence). It was from about 19-30 mg of unsorted bulk tissue that RNA and DNA were co-extracted. The input was 500 ng total RNA; TCR beta cDNA was made from it with a constant-region primer. Investigators got TCR beta libraries out of three nested multiplex PCR rounds, done with slightly modified ARM-PCR. TRBV1-TRBV30 forward primers paired with a C-beta reverse primer were used in the first two PCR rounds, which ran about 11 cycles each. TCRdb ran MiXCR on the multiplex PCR reads and lists one entry per CDR3 protein. The sample shows roughly 120,000 distinct CDR3 sequences, 60% to 75% of them seen only once. With regard to this clonotype: At one boundary the junction diverges from the germline segment, which might be a read error.

The chain employs TRBV5-4 and TRBJ2-1; D may correspond to TRBD1 or TRBD2 (5 bases each). Sequencing was carried out using liver tumor tissue from sampling region 3. Subset: tumor region T3, left-lateral pole. This TCR came from a woman in her fifties or sixties with primary liver carcinoma and hepatitis B virus infection. For the CDR3, the DNA is TGTGCCAGCAGCGGTGGGGGTAATGAGCGGTTCTTC. This codes for CASSGGGNERFF.